Reported below is one T cell receptor beta chain. This clone was recorded once. Its antigen remains undetermined. No much larger clonotype is one base removed from it; base qualities were not supplied. TCRbeta CDR3 regions were amplified from genomic DNA by means of the immunoSEQ Assay, a bias-controlled multiplex PCR. The study's own analysis went as follows. The number of nucleated cells in each sample was estimated from the amplification of reference gene primers within the assay. Sequence reads were collapsed and filtered to measure the absolute abundance of every unique TCRbeta CDR3 rearrangement. For each sample, productive Simpson clonality was calculated as the square root of Simpson's diversity index over productive rearrangements. TCRdb obtained this table from immuneACCESS and retained in-frame rearrangements with V and J assigned. These tables miss some clones; where compared with another copy, unresolved V genes account for less than half of the shortfall, and the remainder is unexplained. V and J calls and clone size come straight from that table; D and trimming were deduced from the DNA. Within this sample are about 220,000 clones, with 82% of them counted one time only. The ten largest clones capture 3.6% of the sample.

CDR1 is given as SGHNT and CDR2 as YYREEE, both from the germline V gene (reference sequence). The CDR3 holds 15 amino acids from the cysteine to the phenylalanine. The only DNA kept is the CDR3, 45 bases in frame from the first base. V was cut back by 4 bases and J by 2 bases, leaving a gap of 15 bases between them. The sample is drawn from a study of blood T cell repertoires in COVID-19 (dated by TCRdb to about 2020). Context from the whole study: Samples from collaborators originated in the United States, Italy and Spain and spanned both the acute and convalescent phases of COVID-19. The prospective study material was composed of cDNA or gDNA derived from T cells, B-cell-depleted T cells, or PBMCs. Subjects who had been exposed to COVID-19, were actively infected with it, or had recovered from it provided the deeply sampled blood TCRbeta repertoires that made up the dataset. The repertoires were released in a freely available public database intended as a resource for research on the immune response to SARS-CoV-2. The samples were drawn from two sources: the first 160 participants of the ongoing ImmuneRACE study, and fewer than 1,500 subjects contributed by 6 global collaborators. A de-identified subject ID, COVID-19 status, age in years and sex were almost always included in the sample metadata. Where available, HLA class I and class II types were obtained from metadata supplied by the sample provider rather than from assay-based typing. Findings and caveats that apply to the study as a whole: The amount of clinical and demographic metadata varied by source and participant and was provided uncurated.

Whole blood was collected in K2EDTA tubes by collaborating institutions according to the institutions' own protocols. For TCRbeta analysis, collaborator samples were shipped as frozen whole blood, as isolated PBMCs, or as DNA extracted from either sample type. The receptor chain draws on TRBV5-4 and TRBJ1-1; the D gene lacks a confident call. The source material was peripheral blood. This receptor was obtained from a woman older than 75 with acute or convalescent COVID-19. The CDR3 has the sequence CASSPGARGNTEAFF. The DNA is TGTGCCAGCAGCCCGGGAGCCCGGGGAAACACTGAAGCTTTCTTT. Beyond the CDR3, the reference TRBV5-4 and TRBJ1-1 genes provide the residues; the full variable domain reads: ETGVTQSPTHLIKTRGQQVTLRCSSQSGHNTVSWYQQALGQGPQFIFQYYREEENGRGNFPPRFSGLQFPNYSSELNVNALELDDSALYLCASSPGARGNTEAFFGQGTRLTVV.